The 5 T cell receptor beta chains below come from one sample, sequenced in a study of T cells in Graves' hyperthyroidism and ophthalmopathy. Amplification targeted TCR beta CDR3 regions from RNA transcripts. HTBI primers drove first-round RT-PCR of the TCR CDR3. MiXCR was run by TCRdb on the multiplex PCR reads, yielding one entry per CDR3 protein. This table has about half a million distinct CDR3 sequences, roughly a quarter appearing once. The sequenced material came from blood. Source of these receptors: a woman aged 25 to 39 with Graves' ophthalmopathy.

This clonotype showed up many times. The chain has TRBV24-1 and TRBJ2-5; 9 nucleotides line up with TRBD1. The CDR3 spans 15 residues. CDR1 and CDR2 from the germline V gene are KGHDR and SFDVKD. Trimming removed 6 bases from V and 4 bases from J; junction bases left unmatched: 8. The CDR3 loop is CATSPTGGWRETQYF. In DNA, the CDR3 is TGTGCCACCAGTCCTACAGGGGGCTGGAGAGAGACCCAGTACTTC.

This clonotype has a count of ten or more. V is TRBV12-3 or TRBV12-4 and J is TRBJ1-2, with D hard to call. V dropped 5 bases and J dropped 2 bases, with 6 bases sitting between them. CDR3 length equals 12 residues. CDR3 in DNA: TGTGCCAGCAGTGGGGAAAACTATGGCTACACCTTC. This encodes CASSGENYGYTF.

There are a few counts of this clonotype. Just one base apart from a much larger clone, this may be a read error. The V call is TRBV12-3 or TRBV12-4, the J call TRBJ1-1; possible D gene TRBD1, 5 bases. There are 14 residues in the CDR3. The CDR3 is CASSLYPPGTEACF. DNA of the CDR3: TGTGCCAGCAGTTTATACCCGCCGGGGACTGAAGCTTGCTTT.

The chain is built from TRBV25-1 and TRBJ2-7; 9 nucleotides line up with TRBD2. The CDR3 spans 16 residues. V lost 5 bases, J lost 3 bases, and 11 bases stayed unmatched. The germline V gene has CDR1 MGHDK and CDR2 SYGVNS. CDR3 coding DNA: TGTGCCAGCAGTTCCCGTAGCGGGAGACCCGGCTACGAGCAGTACTTC. It translates to CASSSRSGRPGYEQYF.

In this sample, this clonotype turned up many times. The chain joins TRBV29-1 to TRBJ2-7; D may be TRBD1 or TRBD2 (5 bases each). The germline V and J ends were trimmed by 1 base and 4 bases, with 20 bases remaining between them. Germline loops: CDR1 SQVTM, CDR2 ANQGSEA. The CDR3 has 16 amino acids. In DNA form, the CDR3 reads TGCAGCGTTGAAGTGGGGCAGCGGCGGACCGGGTACGAGCAGTACTTC. This gives the protein CSVEVGQRRTGYEQYF.